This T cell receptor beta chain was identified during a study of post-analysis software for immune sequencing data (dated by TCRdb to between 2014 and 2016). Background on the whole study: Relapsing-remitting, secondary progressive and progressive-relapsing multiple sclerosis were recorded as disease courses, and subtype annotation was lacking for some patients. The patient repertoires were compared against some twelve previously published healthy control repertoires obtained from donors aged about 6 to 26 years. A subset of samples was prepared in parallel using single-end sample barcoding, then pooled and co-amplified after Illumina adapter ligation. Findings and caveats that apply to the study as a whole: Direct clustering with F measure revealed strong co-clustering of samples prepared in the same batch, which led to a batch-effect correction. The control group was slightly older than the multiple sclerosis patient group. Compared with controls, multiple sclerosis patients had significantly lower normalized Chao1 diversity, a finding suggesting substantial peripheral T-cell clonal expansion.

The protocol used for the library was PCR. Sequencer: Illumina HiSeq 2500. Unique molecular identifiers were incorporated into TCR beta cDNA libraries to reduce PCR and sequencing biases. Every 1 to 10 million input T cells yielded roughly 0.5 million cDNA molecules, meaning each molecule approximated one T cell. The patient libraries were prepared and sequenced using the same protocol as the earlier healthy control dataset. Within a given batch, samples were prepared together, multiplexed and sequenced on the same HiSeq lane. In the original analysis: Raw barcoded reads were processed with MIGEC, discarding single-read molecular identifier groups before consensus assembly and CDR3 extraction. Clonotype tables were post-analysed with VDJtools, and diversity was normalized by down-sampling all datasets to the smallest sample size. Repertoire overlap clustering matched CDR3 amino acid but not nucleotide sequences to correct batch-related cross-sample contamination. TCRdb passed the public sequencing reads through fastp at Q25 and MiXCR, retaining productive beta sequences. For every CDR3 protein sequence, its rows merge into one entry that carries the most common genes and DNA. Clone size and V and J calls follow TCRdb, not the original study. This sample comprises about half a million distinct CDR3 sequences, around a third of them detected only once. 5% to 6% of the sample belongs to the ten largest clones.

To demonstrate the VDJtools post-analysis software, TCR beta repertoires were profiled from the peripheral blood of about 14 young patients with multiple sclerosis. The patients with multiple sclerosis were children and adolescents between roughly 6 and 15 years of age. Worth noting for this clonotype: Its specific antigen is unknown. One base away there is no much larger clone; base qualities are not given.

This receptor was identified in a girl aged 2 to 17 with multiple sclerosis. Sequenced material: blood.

Here the CDR3 is given as CASSEDEGARVHEQFF. At the DNA level, the sequence is TGCGCCAGCAGCGAGGACGAGGGGGCGCGTGTACATGAGCAGTTCTTC. The sequence links TRBV5-1 to TRBJ2-1; 7 central nucleotides agree with TRBD1. The CDR3 starts with the cysteine, ends with the phenylalanine, and has 16 residues. Only the CDR3 region is kept as DNA, spanning 48 bases read in frame from base 1. V is cut back by 4 bases and J by 8 bases, with 15 bases in the junction unmatched. CDR1 and CDR2 were assigned from the germline V gene as SGHRS and YFSETQ.